Listed below are T cell receptor beta chains from one sample, sequenced in a study of blood T cell repertoires in COVID-19. Profiling relied on immunoSEQ multiplex PCR, and the TCRdb table lists in-frame clones only, not all of them. The sample lists 300,000 to 350,000 clones, under 95% occurring once. Source material: peripheral blood. The receptors here all came from a woman between 18 and 29 years old who had recovered from COVID-19. The CDR3 runs from the conserved cysteine through the conserved F or W. Fields, in order: clone size, J gene, D gene, V gene, CDR3 length, CDR3 protein, CDR3 DNA. The D gene is left open where the match is weak. Clone size is shown for a subset of rows, as once, few, many or a class of expanded clone.

NA | TRBJ2-5 | NA | TRBV9 | 15 | CASSVGPWSGETQYF | TGTGCCAGCAGCGTAGGTCCCTGGTCCGGAGAGACCCAGTACTTC
NA | TRBJ1-6 | NA | TRBV19 | 15 | CASSRRLGPNSPLHF | TGTGCCAGTAGTCGACGACTAGGTCCCAATTCACCCCTCCACTTT
NA | TRBJ1-2 | NA | TRBV11-2 | 13 | CASSLGASYGYTF | TGTGCCAGCAGCTTAGGGGCCTCTTATGGCTACACCTTC
NA | TRBJ1-5 | NA | TRBV2 | 12 | CASEGGNQPQHF | TGTGCCAGCGAGGGGGGGAATCAGCCCCAGCATTTT
once | TRBJ2-6 | NA | TRBV25-1 | 12 | CASSGGANVLTF | TGTGCCTCCAGCGGTGGGGCCAACGTCCTGACTTTC
NA | TRBJ1-6 | TRBD1 | TRBV3-1/TRBV3-2 | 14 | CASSRQGNNSPLHF | TGTGCCAGCAGTCGACAGGGCAATAATTCACCCCTCCACTTT
NA | TRBJ2-3 | TRBD2 | TRBV2 | 15 | CASNRLAGGADTQYF | TGTGCCAGCAACCGACTAGCGGGAGGGGCAGATACGCAGTATTTT
few | TRBJ2-1 | NA | TRBV6-2/TRBV6-3 | 14 | CASSGGPGGFEQFF | TGTGCCAGCAGCGGGGGGCCAGGGGGCTTTGAGCAGTTCTTC
NA | TRBJ1-1 | NA | TRBV5-1 | 17 | CASSLNSRLGALREAFF | TGCGCCAGCAGCTTGAATAGTAGACTGGGGGCTTTGAGAGAAGCTTTCTTT
NA | TRBJ1-1 | NA | TRBV28 | 16 | CASSSTTPRRATEAFF | TGTGCCAGCAGTTCAACAACACCCCGGAGGGCCACTGAAGCTTTCTTT
few | TRBJ1-5 | TRBD1 | TRBV2 | 15 | CASKQGEGGNQPQHF | TGTGCCAGCAAACAGGGGGAAGGGGGCAATCAGCCCCAGCATTTT
NA | TRBJ2-1 | NA | TRBV3-1/TRBV3-2 | 16 | CASSLRRGHDNNEQFF | TGTGCCAGCAGCCTAAGGCGGGGGCACGACAACAATGAGCAGTTCTTC
NA | TRBJ1-2 | NA | TRBV4-2 | 14 | CASSQERRSYGYTF | TGTGCCAGCAGCCAAGAGAGACGGAGCTATGGCTACACCTTC
NA | TRBJ1-2 | TRBD1 | TRBV11-2 | 18 | CASSLVLTTGGSIYGYTF | TGTGCCAGCAGCTTAGTCCTCACGACAGGGGGCAGTATCTATGGCTACACCTTC
NA | TRBJ2-5 | TRBD1 | TRBV28 | 16 | CASSLRGRARKETQYF | TGTGCCAGCAGTTTGAGGGGGCGGGCCCGAAAAGAGACCCAGTACTTC
NA | TRBJ2-5 | NA | TRBV5-6 | 13 | CASSLGRAETQYF | TGTGCCAGCAGCTTGGGGAGGGCCGAGACCCAGTACTTC
once | TRBJ2-3 | NA | TRBV19 | 15 | CASSMGLHYSDTQYF | TGTGCCAGTAGTATGGGTCTCCACTATTCAGATACGCAGTATTTT
NA | TRBJ1-2 | NA | TRBV4-1 | 14 | CASSQDSRVYGYTF | TGCGCCAGCAGCCAAGATTCCAGGGTCTATGGCTACACCTTC
NA | TRBJ2-1 | NA | TRBV29-1 | 14 | CSAAGSYRANEQFF | TGCAGCGCCGCGGGGAGTTACCGAGCCAATGAGCAGTTCTTC
NA | TRBJ1-1 | NA | TRBV27 | 14 | CASSLRFGGTEAFF | TGTGCCAGCAGTTTAAGGTTCGGGGGCACTGAAGCTTTCTTT
NA | TRBJ2-3 | NA | TRBV9 | 14 | CASSSSGFTDTQYF | TGTGCCAGCAGTTCCTCGGGGTTCACAGATACGCAGTATTTT
NA | TRBJ1-1 | TRBD1 | TRBV10-3 | 14 | CAISDRVGDTEAFF | TGTGCCATCAGCGACAGGGTTGGGGACACTGAAGCTTTCTTT
few | TRBJ2-1 | NA | TRBV4-3 | 15 | CASSQDLTSQREQFF | TGCGCCAGCAGCCAAGATCTTACTAGCCAACGAGAGCAGTTCTTC
NA | TRBJ2-1 | TRBD2 | TRBV7-2 | 17 | CASSVQIGTSGRNEQFF | TGTGCCAGCAGCGTTCAAATCGGGACTAGCGGGAGGAATGAGCAGTTCTTC
NA | TRBJ1-4 | NA | TRBV2 | 14 | CASSDKGLHEKLFF | TGTGCCAGCAGTGATAAAGGACTCCATGAAAAACTGTTTTTT
NA | TRBJ2-2 | TRBD1 | TRBV19 | 17 | CASSIGPAGGGFGELFF | TGTGCCAGTAGTATTGGGCCCGCAGGGGGCGGGTTCGGGGAGCTGTTTTTT
once | TRBJ1-3 | NA | TRBV3-1/TRBV3-2 | 16 | CASSLRGISSGNTIYF | TGTGCCAGCAGTCTCAGGGGTATTTCGTCGGGAAACACCATATATTTT
NA | TRBJ2-2 | NA | TRBV12-5 | 17 | CASGLVLGTPNTGELFF | TGTGCTAGTGGTTTGGTACTGGGGACACCGAACACCGGGGAGCTGTTTTTT
NA | TRBJ1-4 | NA | TRBV11-3 | 15 | CASSLDAVTNEKLFF | TGTGCCAGCAGCTTAGACGCGGTTACCAATGAAAAACTGTTTTTT
NA | TRBJ1-2 | NA | TRBV4-1 | 14 | CASSIRDSGYGYTF | TGCGCCAGCAGCATACGGGACTCCGGGTATGGCTACACCTTC
NA | TRBJ2-1 | TRBD2 | TRBV2 | 16 | CASSGLALHSYNEQFF | TGTGCCAGCAGCGGACTAGCGCTCCACTCCTACAATGAGCAGTTCTTC
NA | TRBJ2-1 | TRBD2 | TRBV7-2 | 15 | CASSPSGTPYNEQFF | TGTGCCAGCAGCCCTAGCGGGACACCCTACAATGAGCAGTTCTTC
NA | TRBJ2-1 | NA | TRBV6-1 | 15 | CASSESSVSYNEQFF | TGTGCCAGCAGTGAATCTAGCGTCTCCTACAATGAGCAGTTCTTC
NA | TRBJ2-3 | TRBD1 | TRBV7-2 | 16 | CASSLYGTGVTDTQYF | TGTGCCAGCAGCTTATACGGGACAGGGGTGACAGATACGCAGTATTTT
NA | TRBJ2-1 | TRBD2 | TRBV7-2 | 18 | CASSLAGGRAISYNEQFF | TGTGCCAGCAGCTTAGCGGGCGGGAGGGCCATATCCTACAATGAGCAGTTCTTC
NA | TRBJ1-2 | TRBD1 | TRBV19 | 14 | CASIKSTGGDGYTF | TGTGCCAGTATTAAATCCACAGGGGGCGATGGCTACACCTTC
NA | TRBJ1-5 | NA | TRBV27 | 14 | CASSLQTANQPQHF | TGTGCCAGCAGTCTACAGACAGCGAACCAGCCCCAGCATTTT
NA | TRBJ1-4 | TRBD1 | TRBV7-2 | 15 | CASSRTGAEDEKLFF | TGTGCCAGCAGCCGTACAGGGGCGGAGGATGAAAAACTGTTTTTT
NA | TRBJ1-1 | NA | TRBV5-6 | 14 | CASSITGMNTEAFF | TGTGCCAGCAGCATAACAGGTATGAACACTGAAGCTTTCTTT
NA | TRBJ1-1 | NA | TRBV5-1 | 14 | CASRQDSMNTEAFF | TGCGCCAGCAGGCAAGACAGCATGAACACTGAAGCTTTCTTT
NA | TRBJ1-2 | NA | TRBV10-1 | 13 | CASSAQTNYGYTF | TGCGCCAGCAGTGCCCAGACTAACTATGGCTACACCTTC
NA | TRBJ1-2 | TRBD1 | TRBV7-8 | 12 | CASSTGGFGYTF | TGTGCCAGCAGTACAGGGGGCTTTGGCTACACCTTC
NA | TRBJ2-1 | TRBD1 | TRBV19 | 15 | CASSLGQGVYNEQFF | TGTGCCAGTAGCCTGGGCCAGGGGGTGTACAATGAGCAGTTCTTC
NA | TRBJ2-3 | NA | TRBV11-3 | 15 | CASSLKLANTDTQYF | TGTGCCAGCAGCTTAAAACTAGCTAACACAGATACGCAGTATTTT
once | TRBJ1-5 | NA | TRBV15 | 15 | CATSRGRQNNQPQHF | TGTGCCACCAGCAGAGGGCGACAGAATAATCAGCCCCAGCATTTT
NA | TRBJ1-5 | TRBD1 | TRBV10-3 | 15 | CAISESPGGDKPQHF | TGTGCCATCAGTGAGTCCCCAGGGGGAGATAAGCCCCAGCATTTT
NA | TRBJ2-4 | TRBD2 | TRBV6-2/TRBV6-3 | 17 | CASSIPLAGRAKNIQYF | TGTGCCAGCAGTATACCTCTAGCGGGACGAGCCAAAAACATTCAGTACTTC
NA | TRBJ1-1 | TRBD1 | TRBV15 | 18 | CATSRDSGTGGTDTEAFF | TGTGCCACCAGCAGGGATTCCGGGACAGGGGGCACGGACACTGAAGCTTTCTTT
few | TRBJ2-1 | NA | TRBV27 | 14 | CASSSVTRYNEQFF | TGTGCCAGCAGTTCGGTCACCCGATACAATGAGCAGTTCTTC
few | TRBJ1-2 | TRBD1 | TRBV9 | 14 | CASSVDRGAYGYTF | TGTGCCAGCAGCGTAGACAGGGGGGCATATGGCTACACCTTC
NA | TRBJ2-1 | TRBD2 | TRBV4-3 | 16 | CASSQEPGLAGDEQFF | TGCGCCAGCAGCCAGGAACCGGGACTAGCGGGAGATGAGCAGTTCTTC
NA | TRBJ2-3 | TRBD2 | TRBV11-3 | 16 | CASSSGLAGVGDTQYF | TGTGCCAGCAGCTCTGGACTAGCGGGAGTGGGGGATACGCAGTATTTT
once | TRBJ1-4 | NA | TRBV19 | 11 | CASSIQEKLFF | TGTGCCAGTAGTATACAAGAAAAACTGTTTTTT
NA | TRBJ1-1 | NA | TRBV7-9 | 13 | CASSPVTGTEAFF | TGTGCCAGCAGCCCTGTCACCGGGACTGAAGCTTTCTTT
NA | TRBJ1-4 | NA | TRBV4-3 | 15 | CASSQLGGTNEKLFF | TGCGCCAGCAGCCAACTAGGGGGTACTAATGAAAAACTGTTTTTT
NA | TRBJ2-1 | NA | TRBV9 | 15 | CASSPRQGNYNEQFF | TGTGCCAGCAGCCCCCGTCAGGGAAACTACAATGAGCAGTTCTTC